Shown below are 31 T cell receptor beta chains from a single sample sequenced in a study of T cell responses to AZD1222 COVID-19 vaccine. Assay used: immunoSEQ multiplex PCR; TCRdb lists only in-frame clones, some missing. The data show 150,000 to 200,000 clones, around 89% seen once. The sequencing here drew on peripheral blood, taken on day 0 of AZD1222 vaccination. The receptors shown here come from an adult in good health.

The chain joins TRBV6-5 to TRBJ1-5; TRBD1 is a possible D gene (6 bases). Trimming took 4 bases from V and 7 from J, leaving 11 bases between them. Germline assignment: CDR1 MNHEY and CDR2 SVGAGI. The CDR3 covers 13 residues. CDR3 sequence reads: CASSFRGQQPQHF. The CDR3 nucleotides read TGTGCCAGCAGTTTCCGAGGACAGCAGCCCCAGCATTTT.

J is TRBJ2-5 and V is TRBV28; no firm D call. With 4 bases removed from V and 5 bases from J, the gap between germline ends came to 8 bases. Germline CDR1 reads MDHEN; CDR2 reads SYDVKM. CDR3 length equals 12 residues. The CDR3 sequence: CASSYPLETQYF. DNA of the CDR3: TGTGCCAGCAGTTACCCGCTGGAGACCCAGTACTTC.

CDR3 nucleotide sequence: TGTGCCAGCAGCCCCATCGGGGGGGGTAATGAAAAACTGTTTTTT. It is translated as CASSPIGGGNEKLFF. The V gene is TRBV11-2, the J gene TRBJ1-4; tentative D call: TRBD1 (5 bases). Per germline, CDR1 SGHAT and CDR2 FQNNGV. V was trimmed by 5 bases and J by 4 bases, leaving 14 bases between them. The CDR3 spans 15 residues.

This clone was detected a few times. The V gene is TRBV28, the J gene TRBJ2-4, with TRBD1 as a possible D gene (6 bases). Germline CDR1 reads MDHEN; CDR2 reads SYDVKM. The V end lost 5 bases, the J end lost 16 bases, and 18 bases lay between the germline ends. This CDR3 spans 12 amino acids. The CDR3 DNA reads TGTGCCAGCAGTCCTCGAACAGGGTTTTTATACTTC. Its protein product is CASSPRTGFLYF.

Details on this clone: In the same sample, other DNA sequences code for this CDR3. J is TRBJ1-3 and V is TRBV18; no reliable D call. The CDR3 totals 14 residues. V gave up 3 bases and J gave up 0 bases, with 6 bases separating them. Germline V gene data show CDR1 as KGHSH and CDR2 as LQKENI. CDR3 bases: TGTGCCAGCTCACCCGACAACTCTGGAAACACCATATATTTT. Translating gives CASSPDNSGNTIYF.

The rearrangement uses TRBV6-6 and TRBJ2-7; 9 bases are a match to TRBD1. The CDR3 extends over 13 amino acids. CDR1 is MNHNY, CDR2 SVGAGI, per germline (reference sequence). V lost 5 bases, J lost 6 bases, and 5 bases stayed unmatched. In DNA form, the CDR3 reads TGTGCCAGCAGTCGGGACAGGGACCGCGAGCAGTACTTC. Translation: CASSRDRDREQYF.

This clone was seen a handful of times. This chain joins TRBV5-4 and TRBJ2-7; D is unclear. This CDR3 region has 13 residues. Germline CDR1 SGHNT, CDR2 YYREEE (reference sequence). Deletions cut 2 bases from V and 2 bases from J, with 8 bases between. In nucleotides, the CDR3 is TGTGCCAGCAGCTTATTCGGAGCCTACGAGCAGTACTTC. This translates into CASSLFGAYEQYF.

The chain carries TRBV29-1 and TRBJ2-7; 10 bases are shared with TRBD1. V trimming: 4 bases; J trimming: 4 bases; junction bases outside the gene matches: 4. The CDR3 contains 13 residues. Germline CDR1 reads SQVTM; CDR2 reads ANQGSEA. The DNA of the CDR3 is TGCAGCGTTGCGGGACAGGGGCTGTACGAGCAGTACTTC. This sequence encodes CSVAGQGLYEQYF.

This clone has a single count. This CDR3 is CASSEVTGVQGDGYTF. The DNA of the CDR3 is TGTGCCAGCAGTGAAGTAACAGGGGTTCAGGGCGATGGCTACACCTTC. J is TRBJ1-2 and V is TRBV2; 7 nucleotides line up with TRBD1. This CDR3 spans 16 amino acids. Trimming removed 1 base from V and 6 bases from J; junction bases left unmatched: 11. The germline V gene has CDR1 SNHLY and CDR2 FYNNEI.

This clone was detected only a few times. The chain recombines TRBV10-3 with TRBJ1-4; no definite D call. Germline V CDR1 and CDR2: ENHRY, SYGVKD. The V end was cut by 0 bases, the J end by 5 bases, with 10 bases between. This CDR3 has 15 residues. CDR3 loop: CAISESQRGNEKLFF. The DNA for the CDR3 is TGTGCCATCAGTGAGTCCCAGCGGGGAAATGAAAAACTGTTTTTT.

The CDR3 sequence: CASSSAEDRGPFEKLFF. The CDR3 DNA reads TGTGCCAGCAGTTCGGCGGAGGACAGGGGGCCTTTTGAAAAACTGTTTTTT. The chain has TRBV28 and TRBJ1-4; TRBD1 aligns across 11 bases. The CDR3 is made up of 17 amino acids. J lost 7 bases, V lost 4 bases, and 11 bases had no gene match. Germline V gives CDR1 MDHEN, CDR2 SYDVKM.

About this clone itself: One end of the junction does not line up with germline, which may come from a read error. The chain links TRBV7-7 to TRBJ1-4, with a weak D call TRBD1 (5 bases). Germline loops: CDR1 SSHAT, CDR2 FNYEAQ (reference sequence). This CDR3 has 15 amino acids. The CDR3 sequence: CASSPGGGRDEKLFF. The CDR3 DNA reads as TGTGCTAGCAGCCCTGGGGGAGGGCGGGATGAAAAACTGTTTTTT.

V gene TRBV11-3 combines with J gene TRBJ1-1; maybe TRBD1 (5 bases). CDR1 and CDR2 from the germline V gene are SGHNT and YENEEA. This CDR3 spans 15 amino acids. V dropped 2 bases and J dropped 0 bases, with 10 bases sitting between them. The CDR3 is CASSLNGAMNTEAFF. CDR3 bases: TGTGCCAGCAGCTTAAACGGGGCCATGAACACTGAAGCTTTCTTT.

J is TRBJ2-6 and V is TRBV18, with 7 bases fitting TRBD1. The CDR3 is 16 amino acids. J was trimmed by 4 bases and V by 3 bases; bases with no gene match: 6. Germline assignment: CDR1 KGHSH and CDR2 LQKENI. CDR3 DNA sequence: TGTGCCAGCTCACCTCCCGGGACAGCGGGGGCCAACGTCCTGACTTTC. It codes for CASSPPGTAGANVLTF.

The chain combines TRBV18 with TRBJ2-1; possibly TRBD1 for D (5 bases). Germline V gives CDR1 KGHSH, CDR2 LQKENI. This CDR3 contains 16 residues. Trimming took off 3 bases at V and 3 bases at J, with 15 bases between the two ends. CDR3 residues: CASSPFTGFDYNEQFF. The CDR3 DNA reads TGTGCCAGCTCACCCTTCACAGGATTCGACTACAATGAGCAGTTCTTC.

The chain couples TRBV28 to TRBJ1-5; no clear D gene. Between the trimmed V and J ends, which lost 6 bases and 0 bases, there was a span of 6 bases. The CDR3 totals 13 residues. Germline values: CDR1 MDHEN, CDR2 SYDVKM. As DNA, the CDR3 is TGTGCCAGCAGAACAGCTAGCAATCAGCCCCAGCATTTT. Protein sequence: CASRTASNQPQHF.

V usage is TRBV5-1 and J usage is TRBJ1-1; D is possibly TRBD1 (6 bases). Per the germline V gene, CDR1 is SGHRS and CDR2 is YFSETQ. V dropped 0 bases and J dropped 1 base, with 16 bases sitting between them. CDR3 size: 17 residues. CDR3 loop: CASSLGRQAAGNTEAFF. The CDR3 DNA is TGCGCCAGCAGCTTGGGGAGACAGGCAGCAGGGAACACTGAAGCTTTCTTT.

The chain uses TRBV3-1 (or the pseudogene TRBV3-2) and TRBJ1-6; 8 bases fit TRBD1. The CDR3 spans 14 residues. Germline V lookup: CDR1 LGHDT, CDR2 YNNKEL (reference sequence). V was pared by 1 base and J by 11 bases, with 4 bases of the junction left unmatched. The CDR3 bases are TGTGCCAGCAGCCAAGGGACAGGGTCGACACCCCTCCACTTT. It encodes CASSQGTGSTPLHF.

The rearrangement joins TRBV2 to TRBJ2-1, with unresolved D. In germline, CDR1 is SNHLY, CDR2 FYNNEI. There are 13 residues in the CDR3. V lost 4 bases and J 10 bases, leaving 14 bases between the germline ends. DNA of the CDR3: TGTGCCAGCAGTGTTGTTTCCGGTCAGGAGCAGTTCTTC. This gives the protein CASSVVSGQEQFF.

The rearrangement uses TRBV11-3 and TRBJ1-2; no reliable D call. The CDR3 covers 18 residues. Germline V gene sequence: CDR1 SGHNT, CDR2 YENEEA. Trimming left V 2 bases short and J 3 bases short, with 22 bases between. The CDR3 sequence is CASSLPPLAGKWDYGYTF. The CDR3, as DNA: TGTGCCAGCAGCTTACCACCACTAGCCGGGAAATGGGACTATGGCTACACCTTC.

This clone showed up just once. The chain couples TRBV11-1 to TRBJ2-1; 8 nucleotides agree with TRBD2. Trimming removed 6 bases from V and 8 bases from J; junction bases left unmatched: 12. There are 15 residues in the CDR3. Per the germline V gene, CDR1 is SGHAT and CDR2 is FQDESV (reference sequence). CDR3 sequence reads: CASSPRLTSGDEQFF. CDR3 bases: TGTGCCAGCAGTCCGCGGCTCACTAGCGGCGATGAGCAGTTCTTC.

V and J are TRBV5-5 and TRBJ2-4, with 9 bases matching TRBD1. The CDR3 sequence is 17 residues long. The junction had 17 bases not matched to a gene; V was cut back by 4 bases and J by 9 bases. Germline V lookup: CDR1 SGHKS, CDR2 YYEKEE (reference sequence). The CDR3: CASSTAAGTGRGGIQYF. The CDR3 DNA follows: TGTGCCAGCAGCACAGCCGCCGGGACAGGGAGAGGGGGCATTCAGTACTTC.

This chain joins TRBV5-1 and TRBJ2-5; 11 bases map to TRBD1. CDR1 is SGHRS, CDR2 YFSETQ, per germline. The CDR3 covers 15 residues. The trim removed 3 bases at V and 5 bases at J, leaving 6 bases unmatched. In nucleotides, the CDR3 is TGCGCCAGCAGCTCCGGACAGGGGGCAGGGGAGACCCAGTACTTC. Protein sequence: CASSSGQGAGETQYF.

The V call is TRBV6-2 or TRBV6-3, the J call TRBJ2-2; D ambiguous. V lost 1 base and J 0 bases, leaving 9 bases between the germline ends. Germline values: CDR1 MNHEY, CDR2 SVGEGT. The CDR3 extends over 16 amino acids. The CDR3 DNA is TGTGCCAGCAGTTACTTGGCAGCCTCGAACACCGGGGAGCTGTTTTTT. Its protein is CASSYLAASNTGELFF.

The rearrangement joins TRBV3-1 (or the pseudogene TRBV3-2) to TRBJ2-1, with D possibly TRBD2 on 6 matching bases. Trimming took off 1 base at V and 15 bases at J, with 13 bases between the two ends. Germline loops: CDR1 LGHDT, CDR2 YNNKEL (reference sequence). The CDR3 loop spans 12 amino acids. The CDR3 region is CASSQVGAGWFF. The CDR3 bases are TGTGCCAGCAGCCAAGTAGGGGCGGGGTGGTTCTTC.

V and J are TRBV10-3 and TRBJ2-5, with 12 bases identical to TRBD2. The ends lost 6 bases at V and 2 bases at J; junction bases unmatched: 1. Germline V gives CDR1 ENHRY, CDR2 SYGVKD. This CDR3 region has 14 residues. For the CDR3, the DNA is TGTGCCATCAGAACTAGCGGGGGGCAAGAGACCCAGTACTTC. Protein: CAIRTSGGQETQYF.

The CDR3 nucleotides are TGCAGCGTTGAAGAAGCAGGGTCTGGGGCCAACGTCCTGACTTTC. Translation gives CSVEEAGSGANVLTF. The J gene is TRBJ2-6, the V gene TRBV29-1, with D perhaps matching TRBD1 (5 bases). V lost 0 bases, J lost 1 base, and 7 bases lay in between. This CDR3 is built from 15 residues. Germline-derived CDR1 and CDR2 are SQVTM and ANQGSEA.

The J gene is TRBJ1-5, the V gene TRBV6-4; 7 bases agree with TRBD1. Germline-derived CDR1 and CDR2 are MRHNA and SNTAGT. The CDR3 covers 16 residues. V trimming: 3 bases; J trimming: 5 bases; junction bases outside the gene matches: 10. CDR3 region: CASSEQPGQSHQPQHF. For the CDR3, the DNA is TGTGCCAGCAGTGAGCAGCCGGGACAGTCACATCAGCCCCAGCATTTT.

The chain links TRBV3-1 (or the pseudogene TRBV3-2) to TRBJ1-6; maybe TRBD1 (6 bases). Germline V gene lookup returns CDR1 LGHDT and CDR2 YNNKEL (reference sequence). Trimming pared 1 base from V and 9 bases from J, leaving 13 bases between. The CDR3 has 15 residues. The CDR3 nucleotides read TGTGCCAGCAGCCAAGGTTCTGGGGGCGGTTCACCCCTCCACTTT. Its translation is CASSQGSGGGSPLHF.

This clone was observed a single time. CDR3 nucleotides: TGTGCCAGCAGCTTAGGAAATAGGGACCACGAGCAGTACTTC. Protein: CASSLGNRDHEQYF. The chain is built from TRBV7-3 and TRBJ2-7, with D perhaps being TRBD1 or TRBD2 (5 bases each). Per germline, CDR1 SGHTA and CDR2 FQGTGA. Trimming pared 2 bases from V and 5 bases from J, leaving 13 bases between. CDR3 length: 14 amino acids.

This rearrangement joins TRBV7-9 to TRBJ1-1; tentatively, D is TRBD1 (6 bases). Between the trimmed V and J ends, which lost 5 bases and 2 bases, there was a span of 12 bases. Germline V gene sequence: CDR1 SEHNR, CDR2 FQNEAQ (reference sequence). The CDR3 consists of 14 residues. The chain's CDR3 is CASSRRGFNTEAFF. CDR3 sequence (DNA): TGTGCCAGCAGCCGCAGGGGATTTAACACTGAAGCTTTCTTT.